This record covers a single T cell receptor beta chain. This specimen comes from a study of blood T cell repertoires in COVID-19. Turning to the study itself: Acute and convalescent COVID-19 specimens originated in the United States, Italy and Spain. The cDNA or gDNA used as material had been derived from T cells, B-cell-depleted T cells, or PBMCs.

The CDR3 runs 15 residues. The germline V gene encodes CDR1 SGHNT and CDR2 YYREEE (reference sequence). The trim removed 5 bases at V and 9 bases at J, leaving 11 bases unmatched. Original methodology: Amplification of reference gene primers provided the estimated nucleated cell counts. The assay was immunoSEQ multiplex PCR, and TCRdb's table has in-frame clones only and misses some. V, J and clone size are taken as reported in that table, and D and trimming were inferred from the DNA itself. Among about 47,000 clones listed, 83% were seen once. V is TRBV5-4 and J is TRBJ2-1; 10 positions match TRBD2. This sequence was found in a man between 60 and 70 years old with active COVID-19. The material sequenced was peripheral blood. CDR3 residues: CASRDSGRSGTEQFF. The CDR3 DNA reads TGTGCCAGCAGGGATAGCGGGAGGAGTGGCACTGAGCAGTTCTTC.